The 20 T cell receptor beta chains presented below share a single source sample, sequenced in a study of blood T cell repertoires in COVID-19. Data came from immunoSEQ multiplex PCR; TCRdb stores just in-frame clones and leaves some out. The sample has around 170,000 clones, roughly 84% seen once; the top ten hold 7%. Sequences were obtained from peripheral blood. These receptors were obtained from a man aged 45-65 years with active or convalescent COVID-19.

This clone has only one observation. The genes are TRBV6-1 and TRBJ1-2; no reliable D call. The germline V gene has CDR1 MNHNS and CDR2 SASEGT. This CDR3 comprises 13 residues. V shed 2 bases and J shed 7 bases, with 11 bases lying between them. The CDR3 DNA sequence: TGTGCCAGCAGTGAATCGGTTTTCGGTGGCTACACCTTC. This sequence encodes CASSESVFGGYTF.

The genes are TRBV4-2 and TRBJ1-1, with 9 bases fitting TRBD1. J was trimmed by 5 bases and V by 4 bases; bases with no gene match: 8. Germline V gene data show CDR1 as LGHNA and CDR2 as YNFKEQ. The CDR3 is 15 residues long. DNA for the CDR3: TGTGCCAGCAGCCGGAACAGGGGGCGCGGAACTGAAGCTTTCTTT. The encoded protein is CASSRNRGRGTEAFF.

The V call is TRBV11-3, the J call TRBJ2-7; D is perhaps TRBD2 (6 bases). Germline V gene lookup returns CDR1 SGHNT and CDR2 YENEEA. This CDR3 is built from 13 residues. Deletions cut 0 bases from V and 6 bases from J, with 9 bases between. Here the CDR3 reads CASSLDRGLEQYF. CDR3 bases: TGTGCCAGCAGCTTAGATCGGGGACTCGAGCAGTACTTC.

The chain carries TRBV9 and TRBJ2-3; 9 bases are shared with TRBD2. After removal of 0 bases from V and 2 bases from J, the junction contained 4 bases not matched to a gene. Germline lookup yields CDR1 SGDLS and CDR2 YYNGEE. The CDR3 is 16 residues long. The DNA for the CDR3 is TGTGCCAGCAGCGTAGAACTAGCGGGCTTCACAGATACGCAGTATTTT. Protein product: CASSVELAGFTDTQYF.

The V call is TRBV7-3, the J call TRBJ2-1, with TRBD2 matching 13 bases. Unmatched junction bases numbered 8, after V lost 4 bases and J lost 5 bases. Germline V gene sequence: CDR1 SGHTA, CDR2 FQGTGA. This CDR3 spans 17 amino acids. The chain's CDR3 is CASSSMPGTSGDNEQFF. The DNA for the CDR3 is TGTGCCAGCAGCTCCATGCCAGGGACTAGCGGGGACAATGAGCAGTTCTTC.

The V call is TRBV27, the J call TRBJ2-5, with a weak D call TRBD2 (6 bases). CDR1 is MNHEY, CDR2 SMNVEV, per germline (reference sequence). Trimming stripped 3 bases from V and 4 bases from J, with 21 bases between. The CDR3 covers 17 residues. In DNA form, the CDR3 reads TGTGCCAGCAGTTTTTCGCTCGGCGGGGTGAGGGGAGAGACCCAGTACTTC. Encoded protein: CASSFSLGGVRGETQYF.

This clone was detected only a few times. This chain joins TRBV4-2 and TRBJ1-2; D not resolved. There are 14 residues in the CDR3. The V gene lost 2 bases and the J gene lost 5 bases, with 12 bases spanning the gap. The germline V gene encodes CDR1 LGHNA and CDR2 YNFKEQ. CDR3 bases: TGTGCCAGCAGCCAATTCGCCGTCGCGTATGGCTACACCTTC. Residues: CASSQFAVAYGYTF.

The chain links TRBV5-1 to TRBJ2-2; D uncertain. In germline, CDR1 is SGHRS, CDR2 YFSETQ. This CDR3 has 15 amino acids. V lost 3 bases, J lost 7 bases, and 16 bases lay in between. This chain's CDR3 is CASSYDPPPGGELFF. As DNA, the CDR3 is TGCGCCAGCAGCTACGACCCCCCCCCGGGCGGGGAGCTGTTTTTT.

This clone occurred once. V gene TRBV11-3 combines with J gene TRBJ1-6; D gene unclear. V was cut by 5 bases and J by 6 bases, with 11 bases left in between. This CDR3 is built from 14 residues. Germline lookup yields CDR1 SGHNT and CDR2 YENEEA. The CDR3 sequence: CASSPTPSNSPLHF. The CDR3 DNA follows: TGTGCCAGCAGCCCAACGCCTAGTAATTCACCCCTCCACTTT.

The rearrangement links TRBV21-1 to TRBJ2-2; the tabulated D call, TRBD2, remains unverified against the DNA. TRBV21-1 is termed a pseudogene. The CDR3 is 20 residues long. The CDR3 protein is CASSTYRDLGGGWGTGELFF. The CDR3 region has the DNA TGTGCCAGCAGCACCTACCGGGACTTGGGGGGGGGTTGGGGCACCGGGGAGCTGTTTTTT.

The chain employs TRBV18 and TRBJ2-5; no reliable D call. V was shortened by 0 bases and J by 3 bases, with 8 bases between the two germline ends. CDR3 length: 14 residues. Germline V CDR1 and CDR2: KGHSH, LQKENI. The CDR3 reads CASSPPSTEETQYF. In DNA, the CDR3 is TGTGCCAGCTCACCACCGTCCACAGAAGAGACCCAGTACTTC. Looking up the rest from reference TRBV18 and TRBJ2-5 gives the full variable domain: NAGVMQNPRHLVRRRGQEARLRCSPMKGHSHVYWYRQLPEEGLKFMVYLQKENIIDESGMPKERFSAEFPKEGPSILRIQQVVRGDSAAYFCASSPPSTEETQYFGPGTRLLVL.

The CDR3 loop reads CASSPQRQGPYNEQFF. The CDR3 DNA sequence: TGTGCCAGCAGCCCCCAGAGACAGGGACCTTACAATGAGCAGTTCTTC. The rearrangement links TRBV7-2 to TRBJ2-1; 7 positions agree with TRBD1. This CDR3 is 16 amino acids long. Germline loops: CDR1 SGHTA, CDR2 FQGNSA. Trimming at V came to 5 bases and at J to 4 bases, leaving 11 bases not matched to a gene.

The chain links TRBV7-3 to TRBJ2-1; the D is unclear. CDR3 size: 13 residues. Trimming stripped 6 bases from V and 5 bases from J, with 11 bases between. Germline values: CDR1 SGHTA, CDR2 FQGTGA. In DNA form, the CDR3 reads TGTGCCAGCAGTTATGCCCGGGACAATGAGCAGTTCTTC. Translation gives CASSYARDNEQFF.

CDR3 in amino acids: CASSSSGSFDNEQFF. The DNA of the CDR3 is TGTGCCAGCAGCTCTAGCGGGAGCTTCGACAATGAGCAGTTCTTC. The chain carries TRBV7-3 and TRBJ2-1; 10 bases agree with TRBD2. Germline V gene sequence: CDR1 SGHTA, CDR2 FQGTGA. V trimming: 4 bases; J trimming: 5 bases; junction bases outside the gene matches: 5. The CDR3 length is 15 residues.

CDR3: CASSPSSDYEQFF. The CDR3 DNA is TGTGCCAGCAGTCCATCTAGCGATTATGAGCAGTTCTTC. J is TRBJ2-1 and V is TRBV12-3 or TRBV12-4; a possible D gene is TRBD2 (6 bases). The CDR3 sequence is 13 residues long. The V gene lost 5 bases and the J gene lost 8 bases, with 13 bases spanning the gap.

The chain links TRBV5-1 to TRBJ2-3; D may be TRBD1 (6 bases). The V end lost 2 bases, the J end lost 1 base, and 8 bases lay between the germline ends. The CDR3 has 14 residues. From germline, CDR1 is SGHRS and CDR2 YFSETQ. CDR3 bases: TGCGCCAGCAGCTTACAGGGTGGCACAGATACGCAGTATTTT. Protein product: CASSLQGGTDTQYF.

The CDR3 sequence: CASSSSLAGDTQYF. In nucleotides, the CDR3 is TGTGCCAGCAGCTCCAGTCTAGCGGGAGATACGCAGTATTTT. The chain combines TRBV5-4 with TRBJ2-3, with 8 bases that match TRBD2. The CDR3 totals 14 residues. V was pared by 3 bases and J by 5 bases, with 5 bases of the junction left unmatched. The germline V gene encodes CDR1 SGHNT and CDR2 YYREEE (reference sequence).

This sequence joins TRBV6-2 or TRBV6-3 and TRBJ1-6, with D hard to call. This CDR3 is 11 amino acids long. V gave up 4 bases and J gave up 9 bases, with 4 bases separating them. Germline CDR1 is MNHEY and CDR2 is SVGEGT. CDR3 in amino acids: CASSSGSPLHF. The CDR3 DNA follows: TGTGCCAGCAGTTCCGGTTCACCCCTCCACTTT.

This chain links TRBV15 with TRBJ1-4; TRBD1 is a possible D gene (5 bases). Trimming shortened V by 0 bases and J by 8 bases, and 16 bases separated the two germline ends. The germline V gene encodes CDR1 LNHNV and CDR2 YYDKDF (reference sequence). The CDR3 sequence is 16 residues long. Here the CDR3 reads CATSRDLMAGREKLFF. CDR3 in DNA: TGTGCCACCAGCAGAGATCTGATGGCAGGGCGCGAAAAACTGTTTTTT.

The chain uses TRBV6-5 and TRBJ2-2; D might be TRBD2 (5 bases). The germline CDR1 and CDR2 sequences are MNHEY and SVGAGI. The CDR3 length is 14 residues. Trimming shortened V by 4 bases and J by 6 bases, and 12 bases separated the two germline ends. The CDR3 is CASSSGVGSGELFF. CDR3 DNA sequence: TGTGCCAGCAGTTCCGGGGTGGGGTCCGGGGAGCTGTTTTTT.